A single T cell receptor beta chain is shown here with its context. Its antigen is currently unknown. Time point given: newly diagnosed GD, antithyroid drugs for less than 3 months. PBMCs were the source of the RNA used for TCR sequencing. The patients were enrolled through endocrinology in Xi'an, China. Construction of the TCR beta libraries employed iRepertoire HTBI primers in conjunction with Arm-PCR of CDR3 regions. Each CDR3 protein gets one entry after TCRdb re-called the multiplex PCR reads with MiXCR. This sample has about 320,000 distinct CDR3 sequences, with over 15% found just once. The data belong to a study of regulatory T cells in long-lasting Graves disease. Study-level findings and limits: TCR diversity was lower in persistent Graves' patients (versus newly diagnosed ones). Persistent cases favored TRBV28, TRBJ1-2 and TRBJ2-5. Tissue studied was limited to peripheral blood, excluding thyroid tissue.

The CDR3 runs 13 residues. Trimming stripped 3 bases from V and 7 bases from J, with 15 bases between. CDR1 and CDR2 from the germline V gene are SQVTM and ANQGSEA. This sample comprised peripheral blood mononuclear cells (PBMCs), obtained at new diagnosis, from a patient treated with antithyroid drugs. The V and J genes are TRBV29-1 and TRBJ1-2; the D gene is possibly TRBD1 (5 bases). The source of this sequence is a female donor with Graves disease. CDR3 in DNA: TGCAGCGTTGAGGGGGTTGGGGCGGGTGGCTACACCTTC. Translated, it gives CSVEGVGAGGYTF.